Following are 27 T cell receptor beta chains from one sample sequenced in a study of blood T cell repertoires in COVID-19. The table came from immunoSEQ multiplex PCR; TCRdb's copy has only in-frame clones and leaves some out. The data contain 150,000 to 200,000 clones, around 81% of them singletons. The sequenced sample was PBMCs or T cells enriched from blood (not recorded which). These receptors were obtained from a man aged 40-49 years who had recovered from COVID-19.

V is TRBV14 and J is TRBJ1-1; D gene unclear. Germline V gene data show CDR1 as SGHDN and CDR2 as FVKESK. The CDR3 is 15 residues long. The V end lost 5 bases, the J end lost 4 bases, and 17 bases lay between the germline ends. The CDR3 sequence: CASSTRNSAGTEAFF. CDR3 DNA sequence: TGTGCCAGCAGCACGCGAAACTCGGCGGGCACTGAAGCTTTCTTT.

This clone came up a few times. J is TRBJ1-1 and V is TRBV5-1; 10 nucleotides align to TRBD1. Germline loops: CDR1 SGHRS, CDR2 YFSETQ. V gave up 3 bases and J gave up 1 base; unmatched junction bases: 6. This CDR3 has 16 amino acids. CDR3 DNA sequence: TGCGCCAGCAGCTGGCGGACAGGGGGATCGAACACTGAAGCTTTCTTT. Its protein product is CASSWRTGGSNTEAFF.

The table lists this clone with a count of one. This sequence joins TRBV10-2 and TRBJ1-6, with a tentative D call TRBD1 (6 bases). The CDR3 contains 14 residues. The V end lost 2 bases, the J end lost 10 bases, and 12 bases lay between the germline ends. The germline gives CDR1 WSHSY, CDR2 SAAADI. This CDR3 reads CASSEGQIRSPLHF. The CDR3 bases are TGCGCCAGCAGTGAGGGACAGATACGCTCACCCCTCCACTTT.

The chain carries TRBV7-8 and TRBJ2-5, with 10 bases matching TRBD2. Per the germline V gene, CDR1 is SGHVS and CDR2 is FQNEAQ. The CDR3 sequence is 16 residues long. The ends lost 1 base at V and 5 bases at J; junction bases unmatched: 7. Here the CDR3 DNA reads TGTGCCAGCAGCTTAGATAGCGGGGGGCGCGCGGAGACCCAGTACTTC. This gives the protein CASSLDSGGRAETQYF.

The chain carries TRBV7-9 and TRBJ2-5; perhaps TRBD1 as D (6 bases). V shed 8 bases and J shed 5 bases, with 21 bases lying between them. Germline V gene sequence: CDR1 SEHNR, CDR2 FQNEAQ (reference sequence). This CDR3 region has 15 residues. Here the CDR3 DNA reads TGTGCCAGCTCCTCTAGGGGGACGAGGGGTGAGACCCAGTACTTC. This codes for CASSSRGTRGETQYF.

This clone was seen only a few times. The gene calls are TRBV9 and TRBJ1-6, with TRBD1 matching 10 bases. Germline values: CDR1 SGDLS, CDR2 YYNGEE. The junction had 3 bases not matched to a gene; V was cut back by 5 bases and J by 7 bases. The CDR3 is 14 amino acids. CDR3 DNA: TGTGCCAGCAGTGAGACAGGGGGCAATTCACCCCTCCACTTT. It codes for CASSETGGNSPLHF. Filled out from reference TRBV9 and TRBJ1-6, the complete variable domain reads DSGVTQTPKHLITATGQRVTLRCSPRSGDLSVYWYQQSLDQGLQFLIQYYNGEERAKGNILERFSAQQFPDLHSELNLSSLELGDSALYFCASSETGGNSPLHFGNGTRLTVT.

This clone was picked up one time. The gene calls are TRBV5-1 and TRBJ2-7, with TRBD1 identical over 10 bases. Trimming took 4 bases from V and 2 from J; bases not matched to a gene: 6. The germline V gene has CDR1 SGHRS and CDR2 YFSETQ. The CDR3 extends over 15 amino acids. CDR3 region: CASSIGQGEAYEQYF. The CDR3 nucleotides read TGCGCCAGCAGCATCGGACAGGGGGAAGCCTACGAGCAGTACTTC.

V is TRBV11-2 and J is TRBJ1-1; 8 bases map to TRBD1. The CDR3 extends over 16 amino acids. Unmatched junction bases numbered 11, after V lost 2 bases and J lost 6 bases. Per the germline V gene, CDR1 is SGHAT and CDR2 is FQNNGV. CDR3 protein: CASSLMQGAKGAEAFF. CDR3 sequence (DNA): TGTGCCAGCAGCTTAATGCAGGGGGCGAAGGGCGCTGAAGCTTTCTTT. The entire variable domain, with the rest obtained from reference TRBV11-2 and TRBJ1-1, is as follows: EAGVAQSPRYKIIEKRQSVAFWCNPISGHATLYWYQQILGQGPKLLIQFQNNGVVDDSQLPKDRFSAERLKGVDSTLKIQPAKLEDSAVYLCASSLMQGAKGAEAFFGQGTRLTVV.

The DNA of the CDR3 is TGTGCCAGCAGCCCCCCCAAAGCCCACAATGAGCAGTTCTTC. Translated: CASSPPKAHNEQFF. The rearrangement links TRBV3-1 (or the pseudogene TRBV3-2) to TRBJ2-1; D remains unclear. Between the trimmed V and J ends, which lost 4 bases and 5 bases, there was a span of 12 bases. This CDR3 has 14 amino acids. Germline CDR1 and CDR2: LGHDT and YNNKEL (reference sequence).

This chain uses TRBV29-1 with TRBJ1-3; no firm D call. Germline V lookup: CDR1 SQVTM, CDR2 ANQGSEA. This CDR3 is built from 15 residues. The germline V and J ends were trimmed by 0 bases and 0 bases, with 9 bases remaining between them. The CDR3 protein is CSVEDHHTSGNTIYF. CDR3 sequence (DNA): TGCAGCGTTGAAGATCACCACACCTCTGGAAACACCATATATTTT.

This chain connects TRBV11-2 to TRBJ1-1, with TRBD1 matching over 9 bases. The CDR3 is 16 residues long. J gave up 3 bases and V 4 bases, and 9 bases lay outside the gene matches. Germline lookup yields CDR1 SGHAT and CDR2 FQNNGV. The CDR3 loop is CASSSRWDRVYTEAFF. For the CDR3, the DNA is TGTGCCAGCAGCTCCCGTTGGGACAGGGTTTACACTGAAGCTTTCTTT.

This chain connects TRBV10-3 to TRBJ1-5; 7 bases are a match to TRBD1. The CDR3 sequence is 16 residues long. CDR1 and CDR2 from the germline V gene are ENHRY and SYGVKD. Trimming took 0 bases from V and 7 from J; bases not matched to a gene: 9. CDR3 DNA sequence: TGTGCCATCAGTGAGTCAGTGGCAGGGGGAAACCAGCCCCAGCATTTT. It yields the protein CAISESVAGGNQPQHF.

CDR3 protein: CASSEGARTEAFF. Written as DNA, the CDR3 is TGTGCCAGCAGTGAGGGGGCAAGAACTGAAGCTTTCTTT. The chain is built from TRBV12-3 or TRBV12-4 and TRBJ1-1; TRBD1 matches 7 bases. The CDR3 totals 13 residues. J was trimmed by 5 bases and V by 5 bases; bases with no gene match: 5.

V gene TRBV9 combines with J gene TRBJ1-2; possibly TRBD1 for D (5 bases). There are 15 residues in the CDR3. Deletions cut 0 bases from V and 0 bases from J, with 9 bases between. The germline gives CDR1 SGDLS, CDR2 YYNGEE. Written as DNA, the CDR3 is TGTGCCAGCAGCGTAGAGTGGGGCACTAACTATGGCTACACCTTC. Its protein is CASSVEWGTNYGYTF. Filled out from reference TRBV9 and TRBJ1-2, the complete variable domain reads DSGVTQTPKHLITATGQRVTLRCSPRSGDLSVYWYQQSLDQGLQFLIQYYNGEERAKGNILERFSAQQFPDLHSELNLSSLELGDSALYFCASSVEWGTNYGYTFGSGTRLTVV.

The chain is built from TRBV12-3 or TRBV12-4 and TRBJ2-7, with D maybe TRBD2 (5 bases). Deletions cut 5 bases from V and 1 base from J, with 9 bases between. The CDR3 spans 13 residues. CDR3 loop: CASSPGESYEQYV. CDR3 nucleotides: TGTGCCAGCAGTCCCGGGGAGTCCTACGAGCAGTACGTC.

The chain has TRBV7-9 and TRBJ2-1; the match to TRBD1 covers 9 bases. J gave up 4 bases and V 5 bases, and 6 bases lay outside the gene matches. The germline V gene encodes CDR1 SEHNR and CDR2 FQNEAQ (reference sequence). The CDR3 covers 15 residues. The CDR3, as DNA: TGTGCCAGCAGCAGACAGGGGGGATATTACAATGAGCAGTTCTTC. It translates to CASSRQGGYYNEQFF.

The V call is TRBV7-3, the J call TRBJ2-5, with no clear D. The V and J ends lost 6 bases and 5 bases respectively, with 13 bases between them. This CDR3 has 13 residues. The germline V gene encodes CDR1 SGHTA and CDR2 FQGTGA. The CDR3 nucleotides are TGTGCCAGCAGTGTGTCCGAAGCGGAGACCCAGTACTTC. It codes for CASSVSEAETQYF. Filled out from reference TRBV7-3 and TRBJ2-5, the complete variable domain reads GAGVSQTPSNKVTEKGKYVELRCDPISGHTALYWYRQSLGQGPEFLIYFQGTGAADDSGLPNDRFFAVRPEGSVSTLKIQRTERGDSAVYLCASSVSEAETQYFGPGTRLLVL.

CDR3 DNA: TGTGCCACCAGCAGTATGGCGGAAAACACTGAAGCTTTCTTT. This sequence encodes CATSSMAENTEAFF. The chain joins TRBV15 to TRBJ1-1; D is unclear. The CDR3 is made up of 14 amino acids. V was pared by 3 bases and J by 2 bases, with 10 bases between. In germline, CDR1 is LNHNV, CDR2 YYDKDF (reference sequence).

This clone was counted between two and nine times. The V gene is TRBV18, the J gene TRBJ1-2; 9 bases map to TRBD1. V lost 3 bases, J lost 3 bases, and 8 bases stayed unmatched. Germline loops: CDR1 KGHSH, CDR2 LQKENI. This CDR3 has 16 residues. This chain's CDR3 is CASSPVRQGVDYGYTF. In nucleotides, the CDR3 is TGTGCCAGCTCACCGGTTAGACAGGGGGTTGACTATGGCTACACCTTC.

CDR3 bases: TGCGCCAGCAGACGGACAGGGAGCACCGGGGAGCTGTTTTTT. Protein sequence: CASRRTGSTGELFF. The rearrangement uses TRBV4-1 and TRBJ2-2, with TRBD1 matching over 8 bases. This CDR3 region has 14 residues. Germline lookup yields CDR1 MGHRA and CDR2 YSYEKL. With V trimmed by 6 bases and J by 4 bases, 4 bases remained unmatched.

V gene TRBV9 combines with J gene TRBJ2-1; 8 bases match TRBD2. With 1 base clipped from V and 6 bases from J, the junction kept 15 bases outside the gene matches. This CDR3 contains 18 residues. Germline CDR1 SGDLS, CDR2 YYNGEE. CDR3 nucleotide sequence: TGTGCCAGCAGCGTATCCCCTACTAGCGGACGGGGGAGCAATGAGCAGTTCTTC. As protein: CASSVSPTSGRGSNEQFF. Combining the CDR3 with reference TRBV9 and TRBJ2-1 gives the whole variable domain DSGVTQTPKHLITATGQRVTLRCSPRSGDLSVYWYQQSLDQGLQFLIQYYNGEERAKGNILERFSAQQFPDLHSELNLSSLELGDSALYFCASSVSPTSGRGSNEQFFGPGTRLTVL.

The genes are TRBV11-3 and TRBJ2-3; 7 bases match TRBD2. CDR3 length equals 14 residues. Germline CDR1 SGHNT, CDR2 YENEEA. V lost 5 bases and J lost 5; bases outside the gene matches: 7. The CDR3 bases are TGTGCCAGCAGCCCTGCGGGGGTAAGAGATACGCAGTATTTT. Protein product: CASSPAGVRDTQYF.

The gene calls are TRBV7-3 and TRBJ2-1, with a tentative D call TRBD1 (6 bases). V lost 2 bases and J 10 bases, leaving 15 bases between the germline ends. CDR1 and CDR2 from the germline V gene are SGHTA and FQGTGA. This CDR3 has 14 residues. In nucleotides, the CDR3 is TGTGCCAGCAGCTTAGGCGGTCAGGGACACGAGCAGTTCTTC. It yields the protein CASSLGGQGHEQFF.

Many counts were recorded for this clone. The chain combines TRBV4-2 with TRBJ2-2; 9 bases line up with TRBD2. J gave up 5 bases and V 0 bases, and 7 bases lay outside the gene matches. The CDR3 covers 17 residues. CDR1 and CDR2 from the germline V gene are LGHNA and YNFKEQ. CDR3 residues: CASSQEFLAGRTGELFF. CDR3 nucleotides: TGTGCCAGCAGCCAAGAGTTTCTAGCGGGGAGAACCGGGGAGCTGTTTTTT.

The chain links TRBV2 to TRBJ1-1, with TRBD1 as a possible D gene (5 bases). V dropped 11 bases and J dropped 11 bases, with 18 bases sitting between them. Germline V gene data show CDR1 as SNHLY and CDR2 as FYNNEI. The CDR3 is 11 amino acids. In nucleotides, the CDR3 is TGTGCCGGACAAAGCACGGTTGACGCTTTCTTT. Residues: CAGQSTVDAFF.

The chain couples TRBV9 to TRBJ2-5, with D maybe TRBD2 (6 bases). The CDR3 extends over 13 amino acids. V shed 6 bases and J shed 1 base, with 10 bases lying between them. Per the germline V gene, CDR1 is SGDLS and CDR2 is YYNGEE. Written as DNA, the CDR3 is TGTGCCAGCAACGGGGGAGGCCAAGAGACCCAGTACTTC. Translating it yields CASNGGGQETQYF.

This chain connects TRBV21-1 to TRBJ2-4; no check of the table's D call, TRBD1, against the DNA was made. TRBV21-1 is a pseudogene segment. The CDR3 totals 14 residues. The CDR3 coding sequence is TGTGCCAGCAGCCATGACAGGGATTCAAACATTCAGTACTTC. It is translated as CASSHDRDSNIQYF.